This T cell receptor (beta chain) was sequenced during a study of control samples from healthy donors and cancer patients (dated by TCRdb to 2018 to 2021). From its cysteine to its phenylalanine, the CDR3 spans 13 amino acids. Of all the DNA, just the CDR3 is kept, 39 bases in frame from base 1. For CDR1 and CDR2, the germline V gene (reference sequence) lists DFQATT and SNEGSKA. V is cut by 3 bases and J by 5 bases, and the space between the germline ends is 12 bases. For this clone: Its antigen remains unidentified. The sample holds no much larger clone one base away, and base qualities are not on file.

Receptor amplification or capture employed the immunoSEQ multiplex PCR assay. TCRdb provides this immuneACCESS table in a form limited to in-frame rearrangements. Some clones are lacking; in checked studies, under half of them reflect an unresolved V gene, and why the rest are absent is not known. Here the sample has tens of thousands of clones; about four fifths occur a single time. In total, the top ten clones hold roughly a tenth of the sample. The sample was blood. The V gene is TRBV20-1 and the J gene is TRBJ2-3; TRBD2 might be the D gene, on 5 matching bases. The clonotype originates from a man between 65 and 79 years old in good health. The bases read TGCAGTGCTAGTCCGACTCGGGGAGATACGCAGTATTTT. The translation is CSASPTRGDTQYF.